The rows below give T cell receptor beta chains drawn from one sample of a study of blood T cell repertoires in COVID-19. Only in-frame clones appear in the TCRdb table, and some are missing; sequencing was by immunoSEQ multiplex PCR. The sample yields roughly 100,000 clones, 84% seen once. The sequenced material came from peripheral blood. These receptors were collected from a human donor in a cohort sampled during active or convalescent COVID-19. The conserved cysteine and the conserved F or W are not part of the CDR3 here. Each record gives: V gene, D gene, J gene, CDR3 protein. A D gene is named only where the DNA matches it firmly.

TRBV6-2/TRBV6-3	NA	TRBJ1-5	ASSTQGVRQPQH
TRBV7-2	TRBD1	TRBJ2-1	ASSRRTGRDLNEQF
TRBV5-1	NA	TRBJ2-4	ASSLRAEGIQY
TRBV25-1	TRBD2	TRBJ2-7	ASSARTSGSYEQY
TRBV2	TRBD2	TRBJ2-7	ASSPSLAGIAYEQY
TRBV27	NA	TRBJ2-2	ASSLARVGRGGELF
TRBV7-2	NA	TRBJ1-6	ASSWHNSPLH
TRBV5-1	NA	TRBJ1-4	ASSLDLRAPMF
TRBV5-4	TRBD1	TRBJ1-1	ASSLGGTGPVNTEAF
TRBV27	TRBD2	TRBJ2-7	ASSSSWVAGDEQY
TRBV11-2	NA	TRBJ2-3	ASSLDPGAETDTQY
TRBV7-2	TRBD2	TRBJ2-1	ASSLVRGTSNEQF
TRBV10-1	NA	TRBJ2-5	ASSESLASGETQY
TRBV3-1/TRBV3-2	NA	TRBJ2-6	ASSQDGQSGANVLT
TRBV6-5	NA	TRBJ2-7	ASSYPLGQYPSEQY
TRBV28	TRBD1	TRBJ2-1	ASSPDRVGYNEQF
TRBV24-1	NA	TRBJ2-5	ATSDLRKGETQY
TRBV6-1	TRBD1	TRBJ1-2	ASSESPGTGGGYT
TRBV18	NA	TRBJ1-4	ASSPRDRLDEKLF
TRBV5-1	TRBD1	TRBJ1-4	ASSTSPGQGGAKLF
TRBV5-1	TRBD1	TRBJ2-7	ASSLLQGATYEQY
TRBV7-3	NA	TRBJ2-2	ASSSKRAGTGDAGELF
TRBV6-5	TRBD1	TRBJ1-5	ASSYIPQGASQPQH
TRBV27	NA	TRBJ2-2	ASSGQITGELF
TRBV3-1/TRBV3-2	NA	TRBJ2-3	ASSQDLTGLGWDTQY
TRBV28	NA	TRBJ2-6	ASSLRTGRGAGANVLT
TRBV19	NA	TRBJ1-5	ASWTGNQPQH
TRBV7-9	NA	TRBJ1-5	ASSLGGGFGNQPQH
TRBV9	NA	TRBJ2-7	ASSVGWGRPSYEQY
TRBV30	NA	TRBJ1-5	AWSVDGGEPQH
TRBV9	NA	TRBJ2-7	ASWVWQDKAYEQY
TRBV21-1	NA	TRBJ2-7	ASSSRLGRGLYEQY
TRBV5-1	TRBD1	TRBJ2-7	ASSEGTGGIYEQY
TRBV4-3	TRBD1	TRBJ1-2	ASSLVPGQGTDYGYT
TRBV7-6	TRBD1	TRBJ2-5	ASSLNRDRQETQY
TRBV7-9	NA	TRBJ1-6	ASSLRDTFLNSPLH
TRBV28	NA	TRBJ1-1	ASKGPLGRNTEAF